Listed here are 6 T cell receptor beta chains from one sample, sequenced in a study of blood T cell repertoires in COVID-19. Sequencing used immunoSEQ multiplex PCR; TCRdb keeps in-frame clones, though not all of them. The table has 150,000 to 200,000 clones, 90% seen once; the top ten hold 0.62%. The sample comprised peripheral blood. These receptors were taken from a man aged 50-59 years with acute or convalescent COVID-19.

The chain is built from TRBV11-2 and TRBJ2-2; TRBD2 is a possible D gene (5 bases). Germline CDR1 and CDR2: SGHAT and FQNNGV. Trimming took 1 base from V and 5 from J, leaving 8 bases between them. The CDR3 is made up of 14 amino acids. The CDR3 sequence: CASSLVRGTGELFF. For the CDR3, the DNA is TGTGCCAGCAGCTTAGTGAGAGGGACCGGGGAGCTGTTTTTT.

The rearrangement links TRBV7-6 to TRBJ2-1; 7 bases are shared with TRBD2. Germline lookup yields CDR1 SGHVS and CDR2 FNYEAQ. The trim removed 0 bases at V and 0 bases at J, leaving 17 bases unmatched. CDR3 length: 21 residues. For the CDR3, the DNA is TGTGCCAGCAGCTTAGCACGCGCGGCTGTTAGCGGGTACAGCTCCTACAATGAGCAGTTCTTC. The encoded protein is CASSLARAAVSGYSSYNEQFF. Supplemented by reference TRBV7-6 and TRBJ2-1, the full variable domain reads GAGVSQSPRYKVTKRGQDVALRCDPISGHVSLYWYRQALGQGPEFLTYFNYEAQQDKSGLPNDRFSAERPEGSISTLTIQRTEQRDSAMYRCASSLARAAVSGYSSYNEQFFGPGTRLTVL.

This clone has only one observation. The DNA of the CDR3 is TGCGCCAGCAGTGGGACAGTCGGTTCACCCCTCCACTTT. Protein product: CASSGTVGSPLHF. The chain links TRBV10-2 to TRBJ1-6, with a weak D call TRBD1 (6 bases). V lost 4 bases, J lost 9 bases, and 10 bases lay in between. The CDR3 covers 13 residues. The germline gives CDR1 WSHSY, CDR2 SAAADI.

The chain carries TRBV2 and TRBJ2-7, with TRBD2 identical over 9 bases. The ends lost 2 bases at V and 3 bases at J; junction bases unmatched: 2. Germline values: CDR1 SNHLY, CDR2 FYNNEI. The CDR3 extends over 14 amino acids. CDR3 in amino acids: CASSELAGRYEQYF. The CDR3 DNA reads TGTGCCAGCAGTGAACTAGCGGGGCGCTACGAGCAGTACTTC. Combining the CDR3 with reference TRBV2 and TRBJ2-7 gives the whole variable domain EPEVTQTPSHQVTQMGQEVILRCVPISNHLYFYWYRQILGQKVEFLVSFYNNEISEKSEIFDDQFSVERPDGSNFTLKIRSTKLEDSAMYFCASSELAGRYEQYFGPGTRLTVT.

This chain links TRBV3-1 (or the pseudogene TRBV3-2) with TRBJ2-7; D remains unclear. CDR3 size: 14 residues. The ends were cut back, 6 bases at V and 4 bases at J, with 16 bases in the middle. In germline, CDR1 is LGHDT, CDR2 YNNKEL (reference sequence). DNA of the CDR3: TGTGCCAGCAGTCTCGGTGGGCTTATATACGAGCAGTACTTC. Residues: CASSLGGLIYEQYF.

The chain is built from TRBV28 and TRBJ2-7; D remains ambiguous. The CDR3 loop spans 15 amino acids. In germline, CDR1 is MDHEN, CDR2 SYDVKM. Trimming cost V 5 bases and J 2 bases, with 16 bases left between them. The CDR3 sequence: CASSPRSPLAYEQYV. DNA for the CDR3: TGTGCCAGCAGTCCTCGCTCACCGCTAGCCTACGAGCAGTACGTC.